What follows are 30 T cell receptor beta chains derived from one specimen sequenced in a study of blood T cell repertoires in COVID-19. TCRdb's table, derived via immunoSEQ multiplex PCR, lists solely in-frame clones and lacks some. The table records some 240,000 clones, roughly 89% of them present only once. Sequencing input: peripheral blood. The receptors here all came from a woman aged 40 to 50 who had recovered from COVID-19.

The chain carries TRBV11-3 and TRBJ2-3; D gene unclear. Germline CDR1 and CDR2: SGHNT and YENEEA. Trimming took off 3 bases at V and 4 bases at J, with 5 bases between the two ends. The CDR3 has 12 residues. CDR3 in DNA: TGTGCCAGCAGCTTTTCCTCAGATACGCAGTATTTT. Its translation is CASSFSSDTQYF.

The DNA of the CDR3 is TGCAGTGCTAGTCCCGCCAGCGGGGGGGCCCGTCGGCAGTACTTC. Protein: CSASPASGGARRQYF. The chain is built from TRBV20-1 and TRBJ2-7; 10 bases are shared with TRBD2. Germline-derived CDR1 and CDR2 are DFQATT and SNEGSKA (reference sequence). V lost 3 bases, J lost 9 bases, and 14 bases stayed unmatched. There are 15 residues in the CDR3.

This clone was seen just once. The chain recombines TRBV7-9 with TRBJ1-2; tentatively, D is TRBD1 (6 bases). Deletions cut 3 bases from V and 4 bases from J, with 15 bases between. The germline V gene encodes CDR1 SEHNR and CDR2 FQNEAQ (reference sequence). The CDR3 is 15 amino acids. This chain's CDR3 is CASSFRQANFYGYTF. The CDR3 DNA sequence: TGTGCCAGCAGCTTTAGACAGGCCAACTTCTATGGCTACACCTTC.

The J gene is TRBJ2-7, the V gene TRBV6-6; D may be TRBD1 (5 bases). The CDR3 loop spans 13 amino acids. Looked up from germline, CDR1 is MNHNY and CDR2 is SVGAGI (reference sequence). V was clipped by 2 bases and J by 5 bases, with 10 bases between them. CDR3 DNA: TGTGCCAGCAGTTACGTCAGGGCTAACGAGCAGTACTTC. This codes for CASSYVRANEQYF.

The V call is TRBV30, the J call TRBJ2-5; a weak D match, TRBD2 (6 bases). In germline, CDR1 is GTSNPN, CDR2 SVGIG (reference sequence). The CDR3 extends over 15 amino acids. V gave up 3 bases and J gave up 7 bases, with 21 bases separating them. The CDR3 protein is CAWRPGVLTRGTQYF. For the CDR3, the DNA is TGTGCCTGGAGACCGGGAGTCTTAACGAGGGGGACCCAGTACTTC.

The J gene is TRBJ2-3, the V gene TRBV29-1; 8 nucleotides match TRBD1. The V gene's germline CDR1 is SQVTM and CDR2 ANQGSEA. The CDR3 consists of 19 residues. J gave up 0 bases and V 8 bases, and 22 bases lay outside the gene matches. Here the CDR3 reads CSHCGQGASRCGSTDTQYF. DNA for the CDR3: TGCAGCCATTGCGGGCAGGGGGCGAGTCGGTGCGGGAGCACAGATACGCAGTATTTT.

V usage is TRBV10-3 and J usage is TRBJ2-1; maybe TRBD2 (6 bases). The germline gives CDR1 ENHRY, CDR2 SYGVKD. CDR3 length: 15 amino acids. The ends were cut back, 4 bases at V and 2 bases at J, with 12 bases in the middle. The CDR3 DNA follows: TGTGCCATCAGTGTTGGACTACCACCCTACAATGAGCAGTTCTTC. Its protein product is CAISVGLPPYNEQFF.

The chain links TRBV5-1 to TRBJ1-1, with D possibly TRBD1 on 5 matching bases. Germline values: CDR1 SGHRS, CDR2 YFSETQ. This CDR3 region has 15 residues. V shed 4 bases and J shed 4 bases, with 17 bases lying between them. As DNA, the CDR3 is TGCGCCAGCAGCCCCCTCGCGGGGGGGAGCACTGAAGCTTTCTTT. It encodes CASSPLAGGSTEAFF.

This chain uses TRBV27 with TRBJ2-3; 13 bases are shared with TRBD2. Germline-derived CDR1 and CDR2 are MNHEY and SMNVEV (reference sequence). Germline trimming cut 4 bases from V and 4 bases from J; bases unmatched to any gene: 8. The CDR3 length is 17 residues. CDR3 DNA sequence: TGTGCCAGCAGTTCCCGACTAGCGGGGGGCCACGCAGATACGCAGTATTTT. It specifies CASSSRLAGGHADTQYF.

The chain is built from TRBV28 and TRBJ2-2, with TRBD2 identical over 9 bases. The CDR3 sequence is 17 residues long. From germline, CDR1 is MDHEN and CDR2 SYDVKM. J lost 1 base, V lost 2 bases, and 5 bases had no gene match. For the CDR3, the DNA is TGTGCCAGCAGTTTACCCGGACTAGCGAAGAACACCGGGGAGCTGTTTTTT. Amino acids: CASSLPGLAKNTGELFF.

CDR3 sequence reads: CASRGAGNTEAFF. In DNA, the CDR3 is TGTGCCAGCAGGGGGGCAGGGAACACTGAAGCTTTCTTT. The genes are TRBV6-5 and TRBJ1-1, with a possible D match to TRBD1 (6 bases). The V and J ends lost 6 bases and 1 base respectively, with 9 bases between them. This CDR3 spans 13 amino acids. The V gene's germline CDR1 is MNHEY and CDR2 SVGAGI.

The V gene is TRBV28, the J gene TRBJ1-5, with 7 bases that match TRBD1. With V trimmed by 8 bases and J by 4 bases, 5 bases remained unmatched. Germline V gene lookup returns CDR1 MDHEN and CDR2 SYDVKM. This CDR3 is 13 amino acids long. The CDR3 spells CASEGARNQPQHF. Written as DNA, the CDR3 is TGTGCCAGCGAGGGGGCAAGGAATCAGCCCCAGCATTTT.

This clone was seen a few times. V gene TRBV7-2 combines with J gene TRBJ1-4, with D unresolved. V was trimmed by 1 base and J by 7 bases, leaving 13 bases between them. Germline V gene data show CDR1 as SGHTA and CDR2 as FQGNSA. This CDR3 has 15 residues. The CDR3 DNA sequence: TGTGCCAGCAGCTTAGGAGGCCTTAACGGTGAAAAACTGTTTTTT. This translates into CASSLGGLNGEKLFF.

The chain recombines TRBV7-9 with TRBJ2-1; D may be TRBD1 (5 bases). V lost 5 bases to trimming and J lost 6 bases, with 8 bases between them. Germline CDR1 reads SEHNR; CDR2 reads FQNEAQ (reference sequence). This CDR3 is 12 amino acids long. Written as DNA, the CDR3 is TGTGCCAGCAGCGAAGGGGTCAATGAGCAGTTCTTC. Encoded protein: CASSEGVNEQFF.

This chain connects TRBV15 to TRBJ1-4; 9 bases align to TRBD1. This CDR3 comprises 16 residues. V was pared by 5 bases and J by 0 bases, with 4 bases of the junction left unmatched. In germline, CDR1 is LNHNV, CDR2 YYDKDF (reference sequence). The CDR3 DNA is TGTGCCACCAGCCTCCGGACAGGGGCAACTAATGAAAAACTGTTTTTT. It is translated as CATSLRTGATNEKLFF.

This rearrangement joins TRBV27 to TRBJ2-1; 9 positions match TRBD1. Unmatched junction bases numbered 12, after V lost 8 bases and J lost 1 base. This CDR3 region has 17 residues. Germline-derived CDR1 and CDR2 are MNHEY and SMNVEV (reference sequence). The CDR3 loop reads CASRKGTGSTSYNEQFF. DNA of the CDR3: TGTGCCAGCCGAAAAGGGACAGGGAGTACTTCCTACAATGAGCAGTTCTTC.

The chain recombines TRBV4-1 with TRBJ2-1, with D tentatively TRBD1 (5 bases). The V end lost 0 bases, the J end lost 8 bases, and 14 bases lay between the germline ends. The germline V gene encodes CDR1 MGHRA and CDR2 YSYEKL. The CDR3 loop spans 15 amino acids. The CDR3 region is CASSQDRHPRDEQFF. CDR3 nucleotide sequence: TGCGCCAGCAGCCAAGATAGACACCCCAGGGATGAGCAGTTCTTC.

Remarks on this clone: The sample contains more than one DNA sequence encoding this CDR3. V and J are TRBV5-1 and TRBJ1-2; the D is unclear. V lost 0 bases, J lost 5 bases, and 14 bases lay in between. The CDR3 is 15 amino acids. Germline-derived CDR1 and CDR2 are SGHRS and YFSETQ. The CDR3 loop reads CASSLGTGTLYGYTF. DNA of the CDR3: TGCGCCAGCAGCTTGGGAACCGGTACCCTTTATGGCTACACCTTC.

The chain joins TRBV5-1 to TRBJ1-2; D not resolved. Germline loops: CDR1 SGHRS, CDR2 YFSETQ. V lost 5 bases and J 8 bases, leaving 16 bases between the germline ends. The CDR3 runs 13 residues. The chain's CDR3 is CASRKALEEGYTF. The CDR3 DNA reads TGCGCCAGCAGGAAGGCCCTCGAGGAAGGCTACACCTTC.

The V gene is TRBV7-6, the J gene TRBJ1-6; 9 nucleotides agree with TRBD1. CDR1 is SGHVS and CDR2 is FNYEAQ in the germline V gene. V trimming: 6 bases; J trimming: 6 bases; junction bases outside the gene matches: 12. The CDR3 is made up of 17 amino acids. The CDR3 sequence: CASSPRGQGTINSPLHF. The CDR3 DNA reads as TGTGCCAGCAGTCCCAGGGGACAGGGTACCATTAATTCACCCCTCCACTTT.

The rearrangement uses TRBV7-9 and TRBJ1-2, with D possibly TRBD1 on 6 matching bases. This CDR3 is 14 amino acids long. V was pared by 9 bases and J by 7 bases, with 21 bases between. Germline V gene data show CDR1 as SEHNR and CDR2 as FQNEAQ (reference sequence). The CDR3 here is CASGGDTGYGGYTF. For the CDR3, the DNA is TGTGCCAGTGGTGGCGACACAGGGTATGGTGGCTACACCTTC.

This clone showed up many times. The CDR3 bases are TGTGCCAGCAGTCCCTCGACAGGGGAGGCCGGGGAGCTGTTTTTT. It encodes CASSPSTGEAGELFF. This chain joins TRBV6-5 and TRBJ2-2; TRBD1 matches at 8 bases. Germline CDR1 is MNHEY and CDR2 is SVGAGI. Trimming cost V 5 bases and J 6 bases; bases outside gene matches: 8. CDR3 length: 15 residues.

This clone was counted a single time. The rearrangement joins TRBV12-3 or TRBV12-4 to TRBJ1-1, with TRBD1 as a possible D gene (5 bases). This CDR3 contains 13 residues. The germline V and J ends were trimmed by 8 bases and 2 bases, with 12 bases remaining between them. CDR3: CASGWGVNTEAFF. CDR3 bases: TGTGCCAGCGGCTGGGGGGTAAACACTGAAGCTTTCTTT.

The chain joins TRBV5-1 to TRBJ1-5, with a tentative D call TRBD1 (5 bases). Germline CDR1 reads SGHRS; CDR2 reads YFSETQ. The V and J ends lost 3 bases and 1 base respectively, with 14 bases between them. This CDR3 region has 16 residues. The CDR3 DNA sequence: TGCGCCAGCAGCTCGGGGGTCCTGGGGAGCAATCAGCCCCAGCATTTT. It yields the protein CASSSGVLGSNQPQHF. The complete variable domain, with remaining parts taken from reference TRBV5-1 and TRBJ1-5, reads KAGVTQTPRYLIKTRGQQVTLSCSPISGHRSVSWYQQTPGQGLQFLFEYFSETQRNKGNFPGRFSGRQFSNSRSEMNVSTLELGDSALYLCASSSGVLGSNQPQHFGDGTRLSIL.

The CDR3 nucleotides are TGCGCCAGCAGCCCGAATCTTTCAGGGTGGGACTATGGCTACACCTTC. Protein product: CASSPNLSGWDYGYTF. The chain recombines TRBV5-1 with TRBJ1-2; possibly TRBD1 for D (5 bases). The CDR3 totals 16 residues. Trimming removed 4 bases at V and 3 bases at J, with 19 bases between. The germline CDR1 and CDR2 sequences are SGHRS and YFSETQ.

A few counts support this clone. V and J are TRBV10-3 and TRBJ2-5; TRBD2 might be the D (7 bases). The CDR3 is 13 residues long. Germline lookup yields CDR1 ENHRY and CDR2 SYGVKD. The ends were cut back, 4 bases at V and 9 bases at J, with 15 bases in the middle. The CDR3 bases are TGTGCCATCAGTGGGGAAGGAGGGGGGGCCCAGTACTTC. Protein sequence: CAISGEGGGAQYF.

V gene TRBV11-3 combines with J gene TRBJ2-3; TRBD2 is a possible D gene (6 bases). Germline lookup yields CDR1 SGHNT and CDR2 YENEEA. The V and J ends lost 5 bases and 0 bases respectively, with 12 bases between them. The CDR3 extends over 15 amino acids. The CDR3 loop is CASSLDYHSTDTQYF. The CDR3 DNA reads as TGTGCCAGCAGCCTGGACTACCATAGCACAGATACGCAGTATTTT.

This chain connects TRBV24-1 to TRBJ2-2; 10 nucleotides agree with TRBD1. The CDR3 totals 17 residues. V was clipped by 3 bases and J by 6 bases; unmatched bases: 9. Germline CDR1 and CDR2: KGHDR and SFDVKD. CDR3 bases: TGTGCCACCAGTGATAATGACAGGGGGCCGGTCGCCGGGGAGCTGTTTTTT. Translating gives CATSDNDRGPVAGELFF.

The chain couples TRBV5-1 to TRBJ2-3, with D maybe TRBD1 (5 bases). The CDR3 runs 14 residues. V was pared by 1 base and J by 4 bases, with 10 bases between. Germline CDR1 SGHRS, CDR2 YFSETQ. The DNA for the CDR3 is TGCGCCAGCAGCTTGACAGGTGGTCCAGATACGCAGTATTTT. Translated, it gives CASSLTGGPDTQYF. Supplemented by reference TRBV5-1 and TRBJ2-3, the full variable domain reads KAGVTQTPRYLIKTRGQQVTLSCSPISGHRSVSWYQQTPGQGLQFLFEYFSETQRNKGNFPGRFSGRQFSNSRSEMNVSTLELGDSALYLCASSLTGGPDTQYFGPGTRLTVL.

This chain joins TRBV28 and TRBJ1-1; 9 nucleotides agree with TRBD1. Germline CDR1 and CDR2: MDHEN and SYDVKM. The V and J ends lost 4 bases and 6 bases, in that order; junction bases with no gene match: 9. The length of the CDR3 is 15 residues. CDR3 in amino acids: CASSWRDRVIPEAFF. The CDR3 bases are TGTGCCAGCAGTTGGAGGGACAGGGTAATACCTGAAGCTTTCTTT. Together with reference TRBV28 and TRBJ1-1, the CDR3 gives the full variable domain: DVKVTQSSRYLVKRTGEKVFLECVQDMDHENMFWYRQDPGLGLRLIYFSYDVKMKEKGDIPEGYSVSREKKERFSLILESASTNQTSMYLCASSWRDRVIPEAFFGQGTRLTVV.